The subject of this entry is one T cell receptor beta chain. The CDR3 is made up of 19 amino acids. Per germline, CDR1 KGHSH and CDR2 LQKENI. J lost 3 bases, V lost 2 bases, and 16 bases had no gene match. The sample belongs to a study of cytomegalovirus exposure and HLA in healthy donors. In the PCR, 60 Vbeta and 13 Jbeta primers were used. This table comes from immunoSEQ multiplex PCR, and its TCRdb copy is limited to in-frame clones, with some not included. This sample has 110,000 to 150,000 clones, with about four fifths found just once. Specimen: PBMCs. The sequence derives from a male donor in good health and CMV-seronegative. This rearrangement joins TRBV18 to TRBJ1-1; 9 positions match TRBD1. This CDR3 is CASSPFGRTGDFADTEAFF. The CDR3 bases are TGTGCCAGCTCACCATTTGGAAGGACAGGGGATTTTGCGGACACTGAAGCTTTCTTT. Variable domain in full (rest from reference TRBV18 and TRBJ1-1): NAGVMQNPRHLVRRRGQEARLRCSPMKGHSHVYWYRQLPEEGLKFMVYLQKENIIDESGMPKERFSAEFPKEGPSILRIQQVVRGDSAAYFCASSPFGRTGDFADTEAFFGQGTRLTVV.